The next 32 T cell receptor beta chains were all read from a single sample in a study of T cell responses to AZD1222 COVID-19 vaccine (dated by TCRdb to the early 2020s). This specimen's time point label, interpreted: about 28 days (+/-7) after the second vaccine dose. The library was prepared using the immunoSEQ multiplex PCR assay. TCRdb mirrors the immuneACCESS table, restricted to in-frame sequences. Some clones are absent from its copies; in checked studies, under half trace to an unresolved V gene, and the reason for the others is unknown. The sample data list some 150,000 clones, and 92% of these were observed just once. Approximately 3.6% of the sample goes to the ten largest clones. This specimen consisted of peripheral blood, obtained 28 days after the second AZD1222 dose. All receptors come from an adult who received the AZD1222 COVID-19 vaccine.

The gene calls are TRBV10-1 and TRBJ2-5; D is possibly TRBD1 (6 bases). Looked up from germline, CDR1 is WNHNN and CDR2 is SYGVQD (reference sequence). Trimming shortened V by 1 base and J by 2 bases, and 11 bases separated the two germline ends. The CDR3 covers 15 residues. In DNA, the CDR3 is TGCGCCAGCAGTGAGTACGGGACACCTCAAGAGACCCAGTACTTC. It translates to CASSEYGTPQETQYF.

The chain couples TRBV7-8 to TRBJ1-2; 10 bases fit TRBD1. The CDR3 sequence is 14 residues long. Trimming took 2 bases from V and 8 from J; bases not matched to a gene: 5. Germline assignment: CDR1 SGHVS and CDR2 FQNEAQ. The CDR3 spells CASSLWGQGRGYTF. In DNA form, the CDR3 reads TGTGCCAGCAGCTTATGGGGACAGGGGCGAGGCTACACCTTC. Using reference TRBV7-8 and TRBJ1-2 for the parts outside the CDR3, the full variable domain is GAGVSQSPRYKVAKRGQDVALRCDPISGHVSLFWYQQALGQGPEFLTYFQNEAQLDKSGLPSDRFFAERPEGSVSTLKIQRTQQEDSAVYLCASSLWGQGRGYTFGSGTRLTVV.

The chain employs TRBV5-1 and TRBJ1-2; 8 nucleotides match TRBD1. The ends lost 3 bases at V and 7 bases at J; junction bases unmatched: 11. The germline gives CDR1 SGHRS, CDR2 YFSETQ. This CDR3 has 15 residues. The CDR3 reads CASSSQSQGESGYTF. As DNA, the CDR3 is TGCGCCAGCAGCTCCCAGTCACAGGGGGAAAGTGGCTACACCTTC.

The chain has TRBV11-2 and TRBJ2-2; 9 bases match TRBD2. Germline assignment: CDR1 SGHAT and CDR2 FQNNGV. The junction had 10 bases not matched to a gene; V was cut back by 7 bases and J by 4 bases. CDR3 size: 16 residues. The CDR3 sequence: CASMRQTSGTTGELFF. The CDR3 nucleotides are TGTGCCAGCATGCGACAGACTAGCGGTACCACCGGGGAGCTGTTTTTT.

This clone was recorded a few times. For the CDR3, the DNA is TGTGCCAGCAGTCGGGGGTTAGGGGGAGGCTACGAGCAGTACTTC. Translation gives CASSRGLGGGYEQYF. The rearrangement joins TRBV2 to TRBJ2-7, with D perhaps given as TRBD1 or TRBD2 (6 bases each). V lost 5 bases to trimming and J lost 3 bases, with 17 bases between them. Germline CDR1 SNHLY, CDR2 FYNNEI. This CDR3 has 15 residues.

The chain links TRBV3-1 (or the pseudogene TRBV3-2) to TRBJ2-3; 14 bases agree with TRBD2. Germline values: CDR1 LGHDT, CDR2 YNNKEL (reference sequence). The ends lost 1 base at V and 4 bases at J; junction bases unmatched: 7. This CDR3 contains 18 residues. This CDR3 reads CASSQGTSGRLGADTQYF. The DNA for the CDR3 is TGTGCCAGCAGCCAAGGGACTAGCGGGAGGTTGGGCGCAGATACGCAGTATTTT.

V gene TRBV29-1 combines with J gene TRBJ2-7; 12 nucleotides align to TRBD2. The CDR3 has 16 residues. The germline CDR1 and CDR2 sequences are SQVTM and ANQGSEA. V was pared by 6 bases and J by 0 bases, with 9 bases of the junction left unmatched. CDR3 in amino acids: CSVLGLAGPSSYEQYF. In nucleotides, the CDR3 is TGCAGCGTCCTCGGACTAGCGGGACCAAGCTCCTACGAGCAGTACTTC.

This clone has just one count. V gene TRBV7-9 combines with J gene TRBJ2-1; D is unclear. V was pared by 5 bases and J by 0 bases, with 11 bases between. Germline V gene data show CDR1 as SEHNR and CDR2 as FQNEAQ (reference sequence). This CDR3 is 15 amino acids long. The CDR3 DNA reads as TGTGCCAGCAGCCCCGAGACGAGCTCCTACAATGAGCAGTTCTTC. Its protein product is CASSPETSSYNEQFF.

The chain carries TRBV7-2 and TRBJ1-2; D gene unclear. The germline V and J ends were trimmed by 1 base and 4 bases, with 7 bases remaining between them. The germline V gene has CDR1 SGHTA and CDR2 FQGNSA. The CDR3 runs 13 residues. The CDR3 spells CASSLDRAYGYTF. For the CDR3, the DNA is TGTGCCAGCAGCTTAGACCGAGCCTATGGCTACACCTTC.

The V call is TRBV12-3 or TRBV12-4, the J call TRBJ2-7, with no clear D. The CDR3 runs to 13 residues. V gave up 6 bases and J gave up 0 bases, with 9 bases separating them. The CDR3 reads CASSSSPSYEQYF. The CDR3 DNA reads TGTGCCAGCAGCTCTTCCCCCTCCTACGAGCAGTACTTC.

V gene TRBV12-3 or TRBV12-4 combines with J gene TRBJ1-2; D may be TRBD1 (6 bases). V dropped 6 bases and J dropped 8 bases, with 16 bases sitting between them. The CDR3 has 13 residues. DNA for the CDR3: TGTGCCAGCAGAGCCTCAGGGGCCGGGGGCTACACCTTC. This translates into CASRASGAGGYTF.

The chain employs TRBV12-5 and TRBJ2-1, with 7 bases matching TRBD1. V trimming: 7 bases; J trimming: 7 bases; junction bases outside the gene matches: 10. The CDR3 covers 14 residues. Germline CDR1 reads LGHNT; CDR2 reads FRNRAP. CDR3 DNA: TGTGCTAGTGCCCCCTCGGACAGGACTAATGAGCAGTTCTTC. Protein: CASAPSDRTNEQFF.

This clone was seen only a few times. The chain carries TRBV19 and TRBJ2-7; 10 positions match TRBD2. Per germline, CDR1 LNHDA and CDR2 SQIVND (reference sequence). The J segment lost 4 bases and the V segment lost 4 bases, leaving 7 bases of the junction unmatched. This CDR3 is 15 amino acids long. The DNA for the CDR3 is TGTGCCAGTAGTACTCTAGCGGGAGCCTCATACGAGCAGTACTTC. Amino acids: CASSTLAGASYEQYF.

This clone has only one observation. V gene TRBV9 combines with J gene TRBJ2-2; D ambiguous. Between the trimmed V and J ends, which lost 0 bases and 6 bases, there was a span of 0 bases. CDR1 SGDLS and CDR2 YYNGEE come from the germline V gene. This CDR3 is built from 11 residues. The DNA of the CDR3 is TGTGCCAGCAGCGTAGCCGGGGAGCTGTTTTTT. It encodes CASSVAGELFF.

The CDR3 region has the DNA TGTGCCAGCAGCCTCATCCGCGGAGGGGGAAATTCACCCCTCCACTTT. It yields the protein CASSLIRGGGNSPLHF. The chain recombines TRBV7-9 with TRBJ1-6; TRBD1 is a possible D gene (6 bases). V was cut by 5 bases and J by 7 bases, with 18 bases left in between. Germline V lookup: CDR1 SEHNR, CDR2 FQNEAQ (reference sequence). The CDR3 contains 16 residues. The full variable domain, in which reference TRBV7-9 and TRBJ1-6 provide the parts outside the CDR3, is DTGVSQNPRHKITKRGQNVTFRCDPISEHNRLYWYRQTLGQGPEFLTYFQNEAQLEKSRLLSDRFSAERPKGSFSTLEIQRTEQGDSAMYLCASSLIRGGGNSPLHFGNGTRLTVT.

This clone was found once. V usage is TRBV28 and J usage is TRBJ2-2; unclear D gene. Germline CDR1 and CDR2: MDHEN and SYDVKM. Trimming took 2 bases from V and 1 from J, leaving 5 bases between them. The CDR3 covers 14 residues. CDR3: CASSLGGNTGELFF. The CDR3 nucleotides are TGTGCCAGCAGTTTAGGTGGGAACACCGGGGAGCTGTTTTTT.

The rearrangement joins TRBV29-1 to TRBJ2-1; D is unclear. Germline V lookup: CDR1 SQVTM, CDR2 ANQGSEA. CDR3 length: 11 residues. Trimming cost V 3 bases and J 6 bases, with 6 bases left between them. The CDR3 region is CSVDSANEQFF. Here the CDR3 DNA reads TGCAGCGTTGATTCGGCCAATGAGCAGTTCTTC.

V is TRBV28 and J is TRBJ2-1; 9 nucleotides agree with TRBD1. The CDR3 length is 15 residues. The germline V gene has CDR1 MDHEN and CDR2 SYDVKM. The V and J ends lost 6 bases and 3 bases, in that order; junction bases with no gene match: 6. The CDR3 region is CASSSGQGFYNEQFF. DNA of the CDR3: TGTGCCAGCAGCTCGGGACAGGGCTTCTACAATGAGCAGTTCTTC.

The chain recombines TRBV6-4 with TRBJ2-1, with 10 bases lining up with TRBD2. The CDR3 totals 15 residues. Looked up from germline, CDR1 is MRHNA and CDR2 is SNTAGT. V gave up 3 bases and J gave up 7 bases; unmatched junction bases: 6. CDR3 in amino acids: CASSELAGARNEQFF. CDR3 bases: TGTGCCAGCAGTGAGCTAGCGGGGGCCAGAAATGAGCAGTTCTTC.

The rearrangement links TRBV2 to TRBJ1-1; D not resolved. The CDR3 loop spans 12 amino acids. Per germline, CDR1 SNHLY and CDR2 FYNNEI. Trimming cost V 4 bases and J 7 bases, with 10 bases left between them. The CDR3 bases are TGTGCCAGCAGTGTGACATCCATTGAAGCTTTCTTT. Translated, it gives CASSVTSIEAFF. Variable domain in full (rest from reference TRBV2 and TRBJ1-1): EPEVTQTPSHQVTQMGQEVILRCVPISNHLYFYWYRQILGQKVEFLVSFYNNEISEKSEIFDDQFSVERPDGSNFTLKIRSTKLEDSAMYFCASSVTSIEAFFGQGTRLTVV.

The V call is TRBV12-3 or TRBV12-4, the J call TRBJ2-4, with unresolved D. This CDR3 region has 13 residues. V lost 5 bases and J lost 6, with 11 bases in between. The CDR3 here is CASSLGLRNIQYF. DNA of the CDR3: TGTGCCAGCAGTCTGGGCCTGAGAAACATTCAGTACTTC.

The rearrangement joins TRBV5-1 to TRBJ2-1, with D hard to call. The V gene's germline CDR1 is SGHRS and CDR2 YFSETQ. The CDR3 is 15 amino acids. Trimming stripped 0 bases from V and 2 bases from J, with 9 bases between. The CDR3 nucleotides read TGCGCCAGCAGCTTGGCCCTAGGGCCCTACAATGAGCAGTTCTTC. This gives the protein CASSLALGPYNEQFF.

This clone is a singleton in its sample. The DNA for the CDR3 is TGTGCCAGCAGCTTAAAGCGGTCCGGCACAGATACGCAGTATTTT. It specifies CASSLKRSGTDTQYF. The chain links TRBV7-3 to TRBJ2-3; D might be TRBD2 (5 bases). This CDR3 spans 15 amino acids. The V gene lost 1 base and the J gene lost 1 base, with 9 bases spanning the gap. From germline, CDR1 is SGHTA and CDR2 FQGTGA.

V usage is TRBV7-2 and J usage is TRBJ2-5; D not certain. V was clipped by 5 bases and J by 5 bases, with 15 bases between them. Germline V gene data show CDR1 as SGHTA and CDR2 as FQGNSA. CDR3 length equals 14 residues. DNA of the CDR3: TGTGCCAGCAGCATAGTGGCGGATATGGAGACCCAGTACTTC. It yields the protein CASSIVADMETQYF.

This sequence joins TRBV5-1 and TRBJ2-1; 14 bases match TRBD2. Looked up from germline, CDR1 is SGHRS and CDR2 is YFSETQ. There are 21 residues in the CDR3. Germline trimming cut 5 bases from V and 6 bases from J; bases unmatched to any gene: 22. The CDR3 DNA is TGCGCCAGCAGTTACGCACGCCGACTAGCGGGAGGGCCAAAGGGGATCAATGAGCAGTTCTTC. Translating gives CASSYARRLAGGPKGINEQFF.

The CDR3 sequence: CASSHVYNEQFF. In DNA form, the CDR3 reads TGTGCCAGCAGCCACGTCTACAATGAGCAGTTCTTC. This rearrangement joins TRBV4-2 to TRBJ2-1; D not resolved. CDR1 and CDR2 (germline): LGHNA, YNFKEQ. The CDR3 runs 12 residues. The V gene lost 3 bases and the J gene lost 3 bases, with 3 bases spanning the gap.

Only one count was recorded for this clone. V usage is TRBV24-1 and J usage is TRBJ1-5, with TRBD1 matching 8 bases. CDR3 length: 13 amino acids. The trim removed 7 bases at V and 5 bases at J, leaving 3 bases unmatched. Germline-derived CDR1 and CDR2 are KGHDR and SFDVKD. CDR3 nucleotide sequence: TGTGCCACCAGGGACAGGGAGGATCAGCCCCAGCATTTT. Translation: CATRDREDQPQHF.

The chain employs TRBV5-1 and TRBJ2-3; D is tentatively TRBD1 or TRBD2 (5 bases each). The V end was cut by 4 bases, the J end by 6 bases, with 15 bases between. CDR1 is SGHRS and CDR2 is YFSETQ in the germline V gene. The CDR3 extends over 14 amino acids. This chain's CDR3 is CASSRDLQSDTQYF. The DNA for the CDR3 is TGCGCCAGCAGCCGGGACCTTCAAAGCGATACGCAGTATTTT.

This sequence joins TRBV24-1 and TRBJ2-1; TRBD1 aligns across 8 bases. Looked up from germline, CDR1 is KGHDR and CDR2 is SFDVKD. Losses at the gene ends were 7 bases for V and 0 bases for J; bases not matched to a gene: 4. The CDR3 runs 15 residues. The chain's CDR3 is CATRTGDLSYNEQFF. Here the CDR3 DNA reads TGTGCCACCAGGACAGGGGATCTCTCCTACAATGAGCAGTTCTTC.

This clone was found a few times. The gene calls are TRBV5-1 and TRBJ2-7, with 7 bases aligning to TRBD1. V shed 7 bases, J shed 2 bases, and the junction held 12 bases outside the gene matches. The CDR3 has 15 amino acids. CDR1 is SGHRS, CDR2 YFSETQ, per germline. CDR3 loop: CASCITGTEPYEQYF. CDR3 sequence (DNA): TGCGCCAGCTGCATCACCGGGACAGAGCCCTACGAGCAGTACTTC.

The gene calls are TRBV18 and TRBJ1-3; no definite D call. This CDR3 spans 19 amino acids. CDR1 and CDR2 from the germline V gene are KGHSH and LQKENI. The ends were cut back, 2 bases at V and 0 bases at J, with 20 bases in the middle. CDR3 sequence: CASSPNQVGQDHSGNTIYF. CDR3 nucleotides: TGTGCCAGCTCACCAAACCAGGTGGGTCAGGACCACTCTGGAAACACCATATATTTT.

The chain employs TRBV5-4 and TRBJ2-4, with D possibly TRBD2 on 6 matching bases. Trimming removed 3 bases at V and 7 bases at J, with 14 bases between. CDR3 length: 14 amino acids. Germline lookup yields CDR1 SGHNT and CDR2 YYREEE (reference sequence). CDR3 region: CASSSRELGNIQYF. CDR3 coding DNA: TGTGCCAGCAGCTCTCGGGAGTTGGGGAACATTCAGTACTTC. Full variable domain (missing parts from reference TRBV5-4 and TRBJ2-4): ETGVTQSPTHLIKTRGQQVTLRCSSQSGHNTVSWYQQALGQGPQFIFQYYREEENGRGNFPPRFSGLQFPNYSSELNVNALELDDSALYLCASSSRELGNIQYFGAGTRLSVL.